This T cell receptor beta chain stems from a study of blood T cell repertoires in COVID-19. The CDR3 length is 16 residues. CDR1 is MGHRA and CDR2 is YSYEKL in the germline V gene. Deletions cut 0 bases from V and 4 bases from J, with 15 bases between. The data were produced by immunoSEQ multiplex PCR, yet TCRdb's version contains in-frame clones alone and is incomplete. Among about 380,000 clones listed, roughly 77% were seen once. The source material was peripheral blood. The TCR comes from a human donor with acute or convalescent COVID-19. The donor label of this sample is uncertain. The rearrangement uses TRBV4-1 and TRBJ1-2; tentative D call: TRBD1 (5 bases). CDR3 bases: TGCGCCAGCAGCCAAGACTACAGGACAACCGTCTATGGCTACACCTTC. Amino acids: CASSQDYRTTVYGYTF.